The present T cell receptor (beta chain) was sequenced within a study of blood T cell repertoires in COVID-19. The wider study: Donors in the United States, Italy and Spain gave samples during acute or convalescent COVID-19. T cells, B-cell-depleted T cells, or PBMCs supplied cDNA or gDNA.

Authors' data handling: The authors estimated nucleated cell counts from reference gene primer amplification. Clones were sequenced by immunoSEQ multiplex PCR, and TCRdb holds only the in-frame ones, with some missing. V and J calls and clone size are those listed in that table; D and trimming were worked out from the DNA. Of about 33,000 clones in the sample, 85% to 90% were seen once. Germline values: CDR1 MNHNY, CDR2 SVGAGI (reference sequence). Trimming took 5 bases from V and 2 from J; bases not matched to a gene: 11. There are 18 residues in the CDR3. The sequencing input was peripheral blood. The chain is built from TRBV6-6 and TRBJ2-3; 12 nucleotides line up with TRBD2. This sequence was found in a man aged 70-80 years with acute or convalescent COVID-19. DNA for the CDR3: TGTGCCAGCAGTCGAGGGACTAGCGGGTTCGGTTTCACAGATACGCAGTATTTT. The encoded protein is CASSRGTSGFGFTDTQYF.